This is a list of T cell receptor beta chains from one sample in a study of blood T cell repertoires in COVID-19. Sequenced by immunoSEQ multiplex PCR; TCRdb stores in-frame clones only, minus some. Of about 260,000 clones in the sample, approximately 82% were seen once. Sequenced sample: peripheral blood. These receptor sequences come from a woman aged 80 or over with acute or convalescent COVID-19. The conserved cysteine and the conserved F or W are not part of the CDR3 here. D genes are given only for firm matches.

cdr3_aa,v_call,d_call,j_call
ATSNRQGANQAGELF,TRBV15,TRBD1,TRBJ2-2
ASSPEPNRESSPLH,TRBV5-4,-,TRBJ1-6
ASSWLQGRGGYT,TRBV6-6,TRBD1,TRBJ1-2
ASSPRTLSTDTQY,TRBV7-2,-,TRBJ2-3
ASSLSAGGFTDTQY,TRBV28,TRBD1,TRBJ2-3
ASSYSMGQGFYEQY,TRBV6-5,TRBD1,TRBJ2-7
ASSRTSGVWEQF,TRBV7-2,TRBD2,TRBJ2-1
ASSLHSSGAEAF,TRBV5-6,-,TRBJ1-1
ASSLGSSGTGELF,TRBV7-8,-,TRBJ2-2
ASSLEGTWGYT,TRBV5-4,-,TRBJ1-2
ATSRDRRTRGNEQF,TRBV15,TRBD2,TRBJ2-1
ASSLVVANTEAF,TRBV7-2,-,TRBJ1-1
ASSHGLAGETQY,TRBV7-3,TRBD2,TRBJ2-3
ASSRGGFDEQF,TRBV6-6,-,TRBJ2-1
ASSSGVFYGYT,TRBV5-6,-,TRBJ1-2
ASSLGGTGNYGYT,TRBV5-4,TRBD1,TRBJ1-2